This TCR beta chain was captured in a study of blood T cell repertoires in COVID-19. Study summary: From T cells, B-cell-depleted T cells, or PBMCs came the material, which was cDNA or gDNA.

The assay was immunoSEQ multiplex PCR, and TCRdb's table has in-frame clones only and misses some. The sample shows roughly 100,000 clones, approximately 81% of them seen only once. Germline lookup yields CDR1 SGHRS and CDR2 YFSETQ. The length of the CDR3 is 13 residues. The germline V and J ends were trimmed by 1 base and 4 bases, with 8 bases remaining between them. Specimen: peripheral blood. The chain links TRBV5-1 to TRBJ1-1; D call uncertain. This clonotype was obtained from a man older than 75 with active or convalescent COVID-19. DNA of the CDR3: TGCGCCAGCAGCTTGTTCCTAGGCACTGAAGCTTTCTTT. Translated: CASSLFLGTEAFF.